These 27 T cell receptor beta chains were all obtained from the same sample, sequenced in a study of CD8 T cells in ankylosing spondylitis. These receptors have no identified antigens. General study findings and limits: Blood from ankylosing spondylitis patients appeared to carry a characteristic roughly 8-variant TCR beta motif.

TCRdb reanalysed the 5' RACE reads using MiXCR and keeps one entry per CDR3 protein. The sample contains some 840,000 distinct CDR3 sequences, approximately 10% of which appear only once. Sequencing was done on a sample of blood, either unsorted or a sorted T cell fraction (not recorded which). The receptors were gathered from a male donor with ankylosing spondylitis.

The chain joins TRBV2 to TRBJ1-4; tentatively, D is TRBD1 (5 bases). Germline-derived CDR1 and CDR2 are SNHLY and FYNNEI. The CDR3 is 14 amino acids. Trimming left V 1 base short and J 8 bases short, with 11 bases between. This CDR3 is CASSEVGRGEKLFF. The CDR3 DNA reads as TGTGCCAGCAGTGAAGTGGGGAGGGGAGAAAAACTGTTTTTT.

The V and J genes are TRBV4-3 and TRBJ1-5; a possible D gene is TRBD1 (5 bases). Trimming stripped 0 bases from V and 9 bases from J, with 9 bases between. Germline loops: CDR1 LGHNA, CDR2 YSLEER. The CDR3 is 13 amino acids. CDR3 region: CASSQDRDGPQHF. CDR3 DNA sequence: TGCGCCAGCAGCCAAGATAGGGACGGGCCCCAGCATTTT.

In this sample, this clonotype turned up a few times. The chain couples TRBV15 to TRBJ1-6; a possible D gene is TRBD1 (5 bases). The germline V gene encodes CDR1 LNHNV and CDR2 YYDKDF (reference sequence). V lost 1 base to trimming and J lost 9 bases, with 10 bases between them. This CDR3 has 14 amino acids. The CDR3 is CATSRGGTGSPLHF. The CDR3 DNA reads as TGTGCCACCAGCAGAGGTGGGACGGGTTCACCCCTCCACTTT.

This clonotype was counted only a few times. The rearrangement joins TRBV12-5 to TRBJ2-1, with 12 positions matching TRBD2. Germline V gene data show CDR1 as LGHNT and CDR2 as FRNRAP. CDR3 length equals 15 residues. V was pared by 7 bases and J by 4 bases, with 5 bases of the junction left unmatched. CDR3 nucleotide sequence: TGTGCTAGTGCCTCGGGACTAGCGGGTTACAATGAGCAGTTCTTC. Encoded protein: CASASGLAGYNEQFF.

This rearrangement joins TRBV5-1 to TRBJ2-3, with D possibly being TRBD2 (6 bases). The CDR3 length is 15 residues. Deletions cut 5 bases from V and 0 bases from J, with 13 bases between. Germline CDR1 SGHRS, CDR2 YFSETQ. CDR3: CASRAGSSSTDTQYF. The CDR3 DNA reads as TGCGCCAGCAGGGCGGGGAGTTCCAGCACAGATACGCAGTATTTT.

J is TRBJ1-5 and V is TRBV6-2 or TRBV6-3; possible D gene TRBD1, 5 bases. This CDR3 has 15 amino acids. V dropped 2 bases and J dropped 2 bases, with 10 bases sitting between them. Germline CDR1 is MNHEY and CDR2 is SVGEGT. The CDR3: CASSYVGAGNQPQHF. CDR3 nucleotide sequence: TGTGCCAGCAGTTACGTTGGGGCGGGCAATCAGCCCCAGCATTTT.

Only a few counts were recorded for this clonotype. V usage is TRBV5-1 and J usage is TRBJ2-1, with 7 bases that match TRBD1. After removal of 2 bases from V and 0 bases from J, the junction contained 17 bases not matched to a gene. Germline assignment: CDR1 SGHRS and CDR2 YFSETQ. The CDR3 is made up of 20 amino acids. The DNA for the CDR3 is TGCGCCAGCAGCTTTCCGGACAGGCGCCGCGCGAGAGCCTCCTACAATGAGCAGTTCTTC. This codes for CASSFPDRRRARASYNEQFF. The full variable domain, with the rest looked up from reference TRBV5-1 and TRBJ2-1, is KAGVTQTPRYLIKTRGQQVTLSCSPISGHRSVSWYQQTPGQGLQFLFEYFSETQRNKGNFPGRFSGRQFSNSRSEMNVSTLELGDSALYLCASSFPDRRRARASYNEQFFGPGTRLTVL.

The V and J genes are TRBV20-1 and TRBJ2-1, with D possibly being TRBD1 or TRBD2 (6 bases each). V shed 1 base and J shed 6 bases, with 19 bases lying between them. The CDR3 sequence is 16 residues long. Looked up from germline, CDR1 is DFQATT and CDR2 is SNEGSKA (reference sequence). CDR3 DNA sequence: TGCAGTGCTAGAGCCACAGGGAGTAAGGAGGGCAATGAGCAGTTCTTC. This translates into CSARATGSKEGNEQFF.

This clonotype was seen at least ten times. V and J are TRBV12-3 or TRBV12-4 and TRBJ1-2; perhaps TRBD1 as D (5 bases). Trimming left V 7 bases short and J 7 bases short, with 13 bases between. The CDR3 length is 12 residues. CDR3 region: CASNPIDSGYTF. The CDR3 nucleotides read TGTGCCAGCAACCCAATCGACAGTGGCTACACCTTC.

The sample holds many counts of this clonotype. The chain is built from TRBV6-2 or TRBV6-3 and TRBJ2-5; no reliable D call. The V end lost 3 bases, the J end lost 0 bases, and 8 bases lay between the germline ends. Looked up from germline, CDR1 is MNHEY and CDR2 is SVGEGT. CDR3 length equals 14 residues. CDR3 residues: CASSYTVYQETQYF. CDR3 sequence (DNA): TGTGCCAGCAGTTATACGGTGTACCAAGAGACCCAGTACTTC.

This rearrangement joins TRBV6-2 or TRBV6-3 to TRBJ2-7, with unresolved D. With 0 bases removed from V and 7 bases from J, the gap between germline ends came to 10 bases. Germline CDR1 MNHEY, CDR2 SVGEGT. The CDR3 is made up of 13 amino acids. CDR3 DNA: TGTGCCAGCAGTTACTCTATAGCCGGAGAGCAGTACTTC. It translates to CASSYSIAGEQYF.

The rearrangement links TRBV6-2 or TRBV6-3 to TRBJ2-7; 9 nucleotides agree with TRBD2. The CDR3 covers 16 residues. Trimming at V came to 6 bases and at J to 4 bases, leaving 13 bases not matched to a gene. CDR1 is MNHEY and CDR2 is SVGEGT in the germline V gene. CDR3: CASSPGPWREGYEQYF. DNA of the CDR3: TGTGCCAGCAGCCCTGGACCTTGGCGGGAGGGGTACGAGCAGTACTTC.

As regards this clonotype: Its ends do not fully match the called genes, so a read error is possible. V usage is TRBV20-1 and J usage is TRBJ2-3; 10 bases fit TRBD2. The CDR3 sequence is 17 residues long. Germline loops: CDR1 DFQATT, CDR2 SNEGSKA (reference sequence). The CDR3 DNA is TGCTGTGCTAGATCGGGGAGCGGGAGGGCCTATACAGATACGCAGTATTTT. Translation gives CCARSGSGRAYTDTQYF.

CDR3: CAISDASGSRTDTQYF. Here the CDR3 DNA reads TGTGCCATCAGTGACGCTAGCGGGAGCCGCACAGATACGCAGTATTTT. The gene calls are TRBV10-3 and TRBJ2-3, with 10 bases fitting TRBD2. In germline, CDR1 is ENHRY, CDR2 SYGVKD. The CDR3 has 16 amino acids. V gave up 3 bases and J gave up 1 base; unmatched junction bases: 4.

This clonotype showed up many times. The CDR3, as DNA: TGTGCCAGCAGCAACACCGACAGGGGGCTGAGGGGCTACACCTTC. Its translation: CASSNTDRGLRGYTF. The chain combines TRBV7-2 with TRBJ1-2, with TRBD1 matching 10 bases. V lost 5 bases to trimming and J lost 8 bases; unmatched junction nucleotides: 11. The germline V gene has CDR1 SGHTA and CDR2 FQGNSA. The CDR3 length is 15 residues.

The gene calls are TRBV2 and TRBJ2-7; possible D gene TRBD1, 5 bases. With 4 bases removed from V and 1 base from J, the gap between germline ends came to 5 bases. The CDR3 runs 12 residues. Looked up from germline, CDR1 is SNHLY and CDR2 is FYNNEI. CDR3 sequence: CASSGQSYEQYF. As DNA, the CDR3 is TGTGCCAGCAGTGGACAGTCCTACGAGCAGTACTTC.

J is TRBJ2-1 and V is TRBV6-2 or TRBV6-3; D possibly corresponds to TRBD1 (5 bases). Trimming shortened V by 0 bases and J by 9 bases, and 18 bases separated the two germline ends. Per the germline V gene, CDR1 is MNHEY and CDR2 is SVGEGT. The CDR3 is made up of 16 amino acids. In DNA, the CDR3 is TGTGCCAGCAGTTACTCGCCAGGCCTAGGGGTAGGTGAGCAGTTCTTC. Translated: CASSYSPGLGVGEQFF.

This clonotype was detected only a few times. As DNA, the CDR3 is TGCAGTGCTAGAATCCGGGCTTTCTTT. Translating gives CSARIRAFF. The chain combines TRBV20-1 with TRBJ1-1, with D hard to call. V lost 2 bases and J lost 11, with 6 bases in between. The germline gives CDR1 DFQATT, CDR2 SNEGSKA (reference sequence). The CDR3 extends over 9 amino acids.

The CDR3 DNA reads as TGTGCCAGCAGCAACCGCGACATATTCTCCTCACCCCTCCACTTT. Translated, it gives CASSNRDIFSSPLHF. This sequence joins TRBV5-5 and TRBJ1-6; D gene ambiguous. V was trimmed by 4 bases and J by 10 bases, leaving 18 bases between them. The germline V gene encodes CDR1 SGHKS and CDR2 YYEKEE (reference sequence). There are 15 residues in the CDR3.

The sample holds a few counts of this clonotype. The chain recombines TRBV19 with TRBJ2-1; D ambiguous. The CDR3 length is 13 residues. Per the germline V gene, CDR1 is LNHDA and CDR2 is SQIVND (reference sequence). With 5 bases removed from V and 6 bases from J, the gap between germline ends came to 11 bases. CDR3 in amino acids: CASSLALSNEQFF. The CDR3 nucleotides read TGTGCCAGTAGTCTCGCCTTGAGCAATGAGCAGTTCTTC.

This clonotype was observed at least ten times. The chain carries TRBV29-1 and TRBJ2-3; 7 nucleotides align to TRBD1. J gave up 2 bases and V 7 bases, and 9 bases lay outside the gene matches. This CDR3 region has 14 residues. CDR1 is SQVTM and CDR2 is ANQGSEA in the germline V gene. This CDR3 is CSGQGAYLTDTQYF. The CDR3 bases are TGCAGCGGACAGGGAGCCTACCTCACAGATACGCAGTATTTT.

This clonotype was detected ten times or more. This chain uses TRBV12-3 or TRBV12-4 with TRBJ1-1; weak D call: TRBD1 (6 bases). CDR3 length: 16 residues. Trimming stripped 3 bases from V and 1 base from J, with 15 bases between. CDR3 loop: CASSLGRGGQNTEAFF. CDR3 DNA: TGTGCCAGCAGTTTGGGTAGGGGGGGGCAGAACACTGAAGCTTTCTTT.

The table lists this clonotype with many counts. The chain is built from TRBV7-2 and TRBJ1-4; D possibly corresponds to TRBD1 (5 bases). The CDR3 is made up of 15 amino acids. V gave up 5 bases and J gave up 0 bases, with 10 bases separating them. Germline CDR1 reads SGHTA; CDR2 reads FQGNSA. The DNA for the CDR3 is TGTGCCAGCAGCCAATCCAGGGCAACTAATGAAAAACTGTTTTTT. Translated: CASSQSRATNEKLFF.

This clonotype has more than one count but fewer than ten. The chain combines TRBV5-1 with TRBJ1-1; no clear D gene. V was cut by 3 bases and J by 3 bases, with 12 bases left in between. This CDR3 has 14 amino acids. Germline CDR1 SGHRS, CDR2 YFSETQ. CDR3 DNA sequence: TGCGCCAGCAGCTCAAGCCGGGGAGACACTGAAGCTTTCTTT. Protein: CASSSSRGDTEAFF.

The chain uses TRBV6-2 or TRBV6-3 and TRBJ2-1; D unclear. Trimming stripped 3 bases from V and 9 bases from J, with 12 bases between. Germline V gives CDR1 MNHEY, CDR2 SVGEGT. The CDR3 is made up of 13 amino acids. The DNA of the CDR3 is TGTGCCAGCAGTTATACCTTTGGAGCTGAGCAGTTCTTC. Encoded protein: CASSYTFGAEQFF.

The genes are TRBV9 and TRBJ2-1; 7 bases map to TRBD2. The germline gives CDR1 SGDLS, CDR2 YYNGEE. The ends lost 2 bases at V and 9 bases at J; junction bases unmatched: 11. This CDR3 has 15 amino acids. CDR3 DNA sequence: TGTGCCAGCAGCGTTCGGGGGGTCCTTAACTCTGAGCAGTTCTTC. This gives the protein CASSVRGVLNSEQFF.

This clonotype showed up just a few times. V gene TRBV28 combines with J gene TRBJ1-1; TRBD1 agrees at 10 bases. V gave up 6 bases and J gave up 3 bases; unmatched junction bases: 13. Germline assignment: CDR1 MDHEN and CDR2 SYDVKM. The CDR3 is made up of 17 amino acids. Written as DNA, the CDR3 is TGTGCCAGCAGCCCGGGACAGGGGAAGGCCTTGGACACTGAAGCTTTCTTT. Its protein product is CASSPGQGKALDTEAFF.